These 15 T cell receptor beta chains were sequenced from one sample in a study of TIL therapy for anti-PD-1-resistant metastatic lung cancer. Sequencing used immunoSEQ v3. Libraries were prepared by immunoSEQ multiplex PCR; TCRdb keeps only in-frame clonotypes and omits some of them. The sample lists about 59,000 clones; around four fifths were seen once. The time point: pre-treatment sample, taken before nivolumab and TIL therapy. Here the sequenced sample was blood, taken at baseline. The receptors were gathered from a person aged 25-85 years with non-small cell lung cancer.

The J gene is TRBJ1-5, the V gene TRBV18; D is unresolved. CDR1 is KGHSH, CDR2 LQKENI, per germline. This CDR3 spans 16 amino acids. The germline V and J ends were trimmed by 1 base and 0 bases, with 10 bases remaining between them. The CDR3 bases are TGTGCCAGCTCACCACGAGACCCTTCTAGCAATCAGCCCCAGCATTTT. This codes for CASSPRDPSSNQPQHF. Full variable domain (remainder filled in from reference TRBV18 and TRBJ1-5): NAGVMQNPRHLVRRRGQEARLRCSPMKGHSHVYWYRQLPEEGLKFMVYLQKENIIDESGMPKERFSAEFPKEGPSILRIQQVVRGDSAAYFCASSPRDPSSNQPQHFGDGTRLSIL.

The chain uses TRBV7-2 and TRBJ2-1; 9 nucleotides line up with TRBD2. CDR1 is SGHTA and CDR2 is FQGNSA in the germline V gene. Germline trimming cut 5 bases from V and 7 bases from J; bases unmatched to any gene: 9. The length of the CDR3 is 15 residues. The CDR3 here is CASSPKAGGWNEQFF. CDR3 DNA: TGTGCCAGCAGCCCGAAAGCGGGAGGTTGGAATGAGCAGTTCTTC.

This sequence joins TRBV19 and TRBJ2-2; D call uncertain. V lost 6 bases to trimming and J lost 5 bases, with 10 bases between them. Germline lookup yields CDR1 LNHDA and CDR2 SQIVND (reference sequence). This CDR3 is 13 amino acids long. The CDR3 here is CASRTDLTGELFF. The DNA for the CDR3 is TGTGCCAGTAGAACAGATCTGACCGGGGAGCTGTTTTTT.

The V call is TRBV2, the J call TRBJ2-7, with TRBD1 matching over 7 bases. The CDR3 is made up of 13 amino acids. After removal of 4 bases from V and 6 bases from J, the junction contained 6 bases not matched to a gene. Germline CDR1 reads SNHLY; CDR2 reads FYNNEI. The CDR3 reads CASSVQGEGEQYF. The CDR3 coding sequence is TGTGCCAGCAGTGTGCAGGGGGAAGGCGAGCAGTACTTC.

This clone has a single count. The V and J genes are TRBV28 and TRBJ1-2; TRBD1 aligns across 10 bases. J was trimmed by 7 bases and V by 6 bases; bases with no gene match: 17. Germline CDR1 and CDR2: MDHEN and SYDVKM. CDR3 length: 17 amino acids. Written as DNA, the CDR3 is TGTGCCAGCAGCCCGGCCCCCGGGACAGGGGCTCCATTTGGCTACACCTTC. It specifies CASSPAPGTGAPFGYTF.

This chain connects TRBV5-6 to TRBJ2-5; D unclear. V was pared by 1 base and J by 4 bases, with 8 bases between. Germline-derived CDR1 and CDR2 are SGHDT and YYEEEE. This CDR3 region has 13 residues. CDR3 sequence (DNA): TGTGCCAGCAGCTTGAAAGACGGAGAGACCCAGTACTTC. It encodes CASSLKDGETQYF.

The chain is built from TRBV2 and TRBJ2-3; the match to TRBD2 covers 9 bases. This CDR3 has 17 amino acids. CDR1 SNHLY and CDR2 FYNNEI come from the germline V gene. After removal of 6 bases from V and 2 bases from J, the junction contained 12 bases not matched to a gene. Written as DNA, the CDR3 is TGTGCCAGCAGAGGTCTAGCGGGGCCCCACGACACAGATACGCAGTATTTT. Protein: CASRGLAGPHDTDTQYF.

The chain is built from TRBV11-2 and TRBJ2-7; possible D gene TRBD1, 5 bases. Germline V gene lookup returns CDR1 SGHAT and CDR2 FQNNGV. With 0 bases removed from V and 4 bases from J, the gap between germline ends came to 13 bases. This CDR3 is built from 15 residues. CDR3 sequence: CASSLEEGAPYEQYF. CDR3 DNA: TGTGCCAGCAGCTTAGAAGAAGGGGCGCCTTACGAGCAGTACTTC.

The chain has TRBV19 and TRBJ1-6; 8 nucleotides line up with TRBD1. Per the germline V gene, CDR1 is LNHDA and CDR2 is SQIVND (reference sequence). V lost 5 bases to trimming and J lost 10 bases; unmatched junction nucleotides: 13. This CDR3 is 16 amino acids long. The CDR3 bases are TGTGCCAGTAGTTTATTACAGGGGGACCTCGGGTCACCCCTCCACTTT. Translation: CASSLLQGDLGSPLHF.

The chain recombines TRBV4-3 with TRBJ2-3; D possibly matches TRBD1 or TRBD2 (6 bases each). This CDR3 is built from 16 residues. The germline CDR1 and CDR2 sequences are LGHNA and YSLEER. Trimming took 1 base from V and 5 from J, leaving 16 bases between them. The CDR3 protein is CASSQGWGAGGDTQYF. Written as DNA, the CDR3 is TGCGCCAGCAGCCAAGGGTGGGGGGCCGGGGGAGATACGCAGTATTTT.

The rearrangement links TRBV11-3 to TRBJ1-2; TRBD1 aligns across 7 bases. J was trimmed by 7 bases and V by 6 bases; bases with no gene match: 2. The CDR3 contains 11 residues. Germline V gives CDR1 SGHNT, CDR2 YENEEA. In DNA form, the CDR3 reads TGTGCCAGCAGTACAGGGGTTGGCTACACCTTC. This codes for CASSTGVGYTF.

The chain links TRBV7-8 to TRBJ2-7, with D possibly TRBD2 on 7 matching bases. CDR1 and CDR2 from the germline V gene are SGHVS and FQNEAQ. V was cut by 5 bases and J by 5 bases, with 16 bases left in between. The CDR3 runs 14 residues. CDR3 nucleotide sequence: TGTGCCAGCAGCCCCCCCGGGGGGCGAGACGAGCAGTACTTC. Protein product: CASSPPGGRDEQYF. Based on the CDR3 plus reference TRBV7-8 and TRBJ2-7, the full variable domain is GAGVSQSPRYKVAKRGQDVALRCDPISGHVSLFWYQQALGQGPEFLTYFQNEAQLDKSGLPSDRFFAERPEGSVSTLKIQRTQQEDSAVYLCASSPPGGRDEQYFGPGTRLTVT.

This sequence joins TRBV28 and TRBJ2-7; no firm D call. Germline CDR1 reads MDHEN; CDR2 reads SYDVKM. V was clipped by 2 bases and J by 2 bases, with 13 bases between them. The CDR3 is 15 residues long. The CDR3 here is CASSLRLLPTYEQYF. For the CDR3, the DNA is TGTGCCAGCAGTTTAAGGCTGCTCCCGACCTACGAGCAGTACTTC.

This chain connects TRBV15 to TRBJ1-5; D unclear. CDR3 length: 14 amino acids. The V gene lost 1 base and the J gene lost 3 bases, with 7 bases spanning the gap. Germline V lookup: CDR1 LNHNV, CDR2 YYDKDF (reference sequence). The CDR3 sequence: CATSRASDNQPQHF. CDR3 nucleotide sequence: TGTGCCACCAGCAGAGCCTCGGACAATCAGCCCCAGCATTTT.

This clone was counted between two and nine times. V and J are TRBV4-2 and TRBJ1-4; D gene ambiguous. CDR3 length: 12 amino acids. The ends were cut back, 2 bases at V and 11 bases at J, with 9 bases in the middle. The germline gives CDR1 LGHNA, CDR2 YNFKEQ. The CDR3 sequence: CASSQPPGKLFF. The CDR3 nucleotides read TGTGCCAGCAGCCAACCCCCTGGGAAACTGTTTTTT.